This T cell receptor beta chain was sequenced for a study of shared clonotypes between healthy human individuals. Background on the study: With ages of 18 to 49, the donors were two women and a few men. General study findings and limits: The sharing of 4.5% to 6.5% of naive CD4 clonotypes was seen across a handful of donors.

A deep-level run was used for the assay. TCRdb's copy holds only in-frame clones and misses some; the assay was immunoSEQ multiplex PCR. The table has a few million clones, 85% to 95% seen once. CDR1 is GTSNPN and CDR2 is SVGIG in the germline V gene (reference sequence). The V segment lost 0 bases and the J segment 4 bases; nucleotides outside the gene matches: 2. The CDR3 covers 14 residues. Of note for this clone: Antigen: not known. Other DNA variants within this sample encode the same CDR3.

The sequenced sample was naive CD4+ T cells from PBMCs. The sample's subset: CD45RA+ positively selected. The TCR was taken from a man in his late teens or twenties in good health. Some clones in this sample may be carry-over from other donors' samples. This chain connects TRBV30 to TRBJ1-3; 8 nucleotides agree with TRBD1. In DNA, the CDR3 is TGTGCCTGGAGTGTTCAGGGGGCCGGAAACACCATATATTTT. This encodes CAWSVQGAGNTIYF.